This T cell receptor (beta chain) derives from a study of regulatory T cells in long-lasting Graves disease. Study-level findings and limits: Persistent patients shared thousands of public clonotypes among themselves. Newly diagnosed patients shared fewer, at about a thousand. Favoring TRBV28, TRBJ1-2 and TRBJ2-5 was a feature seen in persistent disease. Persistent Graves' patients had lower TCR diversity than newly diagnosed ones.

Libraries of TCR beta came from iRepertoire HTBI primers plus Arm-PCR of CDR3 regions. TCRdb fed the multiplex PCR reads into MiXCR, producing one record per CDR3 protein. Of about 440,000 distinct CDR3 sequences in the sample, around 14% are singletons; the top ten hold approximately 15%. The germline gives CDR1 KGHDR, CDR2 SFDVKD. The CDR3 is made up of 14 amino acids. V lost 5 bases, J lost 9 bases, and 16 bases lay in between. Time point specified: newly diagnosed GD, antithyroid drugs for less than 3 months. Making the TCR library involved RNA that had been extracted from PBMCs. In its sample, this clonotype was seen many times. Antigen unknown. The same data also contributed to another study, on T cells in Graves' hyperthyroidism and ophthalmopathy. That source adds: Uncontrolled infection, other autoimmune disease, pregnancy and lactation each barred patients from inclusion.

This rearrangement joins TRBV24-1 to TRBJ2-1; the D gene is possibly TRBD1 (5 bases). The sequence came from a woman aged 30 to 39 with Graves disease. This specimen was peripheral blood mononuclear cells (PBMCs), taken at new diagnosis, from a patient treated with antithyroid drugs. The chain's CDR3 is CATSVPGSVGEQFF. The CDR3 nucleotides read TGTGCCACCAGTGTCCCAGGGTCTGTAGGTGAGCAGTTCTTC.